This is a list of T cell receptor beta chains from one sample in a study of metastatic and nonmetastatic thyroid tumors. TCRdb recomputed clones from the PCR reads via MiXCR. The sample contains about 15,000 clones, about 31% of which appear only once. The material sequenced was tumor tissue. All receptors come from a female donor with papillary thyroid cancer or a benign thyroid nodule (not recorded which). Some clones in this sample may be carry-over from other donors' samples. CDR3s include the opening cysteine and the closing phenylalanine or tryptophan. A D gene is named only where the DNA matches it firmly. Rows may omit the clone size; those that give it use once, few, many or a size class.

j_gene	len	v_gene	abundance	d_gene	CDR3aa	CDR3nt
TRBJ1-6	14	TRBV27	few	.	CASSLLSGNSPLHF	TGTGCCAGCAGCCTACTTTCGGGGAATTCACCCCTCCACTTT
TRBJ2-2	13	TRBV28	.	.	CASSSHNTGELFF	TGTGCCAGCAGTTCCCATAACACCGGGGAGCTGTTTTTT
TRBJ2-7	17	TRBV4-1	many	TRBD2	CASSRILTSGGALEQYF	TGCGCCAGCAGCCGTATCTTGACTAGCGGGGGGGCCCTCGAGCAGTACTTC
TRBJ1-1	13	TRBV20-1	.	.	CSASETFGTEAFF	TGCAGTGCTAGCGAGACTTTCGGCACTGAAGCTTTCTTT
TRBJ1-5	15	TRBV28	many	TRBD1	CASSSLTGGDQPQHF	TGTGCCAGCAGTTCACTGACAGGGGGCGATCAGCCCCAGCATTTT
TRBJ2-2	15	TRBV7-2	.	TRBD2	CASSFLAVYTGELFF	TGTGCCAGCTCGTTTCTAGCGGTGTACACCGGGGAGCTGTTTTTT
TRBJ2-7	13	TRBV7-2	.	.	CASSLAWGYEHYF	TGTGCCAGCAGCTTAGCTTGGGGGTACGAGCACTACTTC
TRBJ1-6	12	TRBV6-1	.	.	CASSKTGSPLHF	TGTGCCAGCAGTAAGACAGGTTCACCCCTCCACTTT
TRBJ2-1	14	TRBV6-2/TRBV6-3	.	.	CASSYIPGMNEQFF	TGTGCCAGCAGTTACATTCCGGGAATGAATGAGCAGTTCTTC
TRBJ2-1	15	TRBV27	few	TRBD2	CASSSSSGYYNEQFF	TGTGCCAGCAGTTCCTCTAGCGGGTACTACAATGAGCAGTTCTTC
TRBJ1-5	13	TRBV7-6	many	.	CASSPQEGQPQHF	TGTGCCAGCAGCCCTCAGGAGGGACAGCCCCAGCATTTT
TRBJ1-1	15	TRBV27	medium-sized	.	CASSLGGGIDTEAFF	TGTGCCAGCAGTTTAGGTGGTGGGATCGACACTGAAGCTTTCTTT
TRBJ1-1	13	TRBV30	.	.	CASSRGGNTEAFF	TGTGCCTCCTCCCGGGGGGGGAACACTGAAGCTTTCTTT
TRBJ2-6	15	TRBV7-2	.	.	CASSLRGSGANVLTF	TGTGCCAGCAGCTTAAGGGGTTCTGGGGCCAACGTCCTGACTTTC
TRBJ1-1	17	TRBV5-1	.	.	CASSLAEAIGGNTEAFF	TGCGCCAGCAGCTTGGCCGAGGCAATTGGGGGGAACACTGAAGCTTTCTTT
TRBJ2-7	14	TRBV12-5	.	.	CASGLDGDSYEQYF	TGTGCTAGTGGTTTGGATGGCGACTCCTACGAGCAGTACTTC
TRBJ1-4	14	TRBV28	many	.	CASSFLLGNEKLFF	TGTGCCAGCAGTTTTTTGCTGGGTAATGAAAAACTGTTTTTT
TRBJ1-5	13	TRBV20-1	.	.	CSARVARYQPQHF	TGCAGTGCTAGAGTGGCCAGATATCAGCCCCAGCATTTT
TRBJ2-2	16	TRBV11-1	once	TRBD2	CASRVPSGGNTGELFF	TGTGCCAGCAGGGTCCCTAGCGGGGGGAACACCGGGGAGCTGTTTTTT
TRBJ1-1	15	TRBV28	.	.	CASSSEYREGTEAFF	TGTGCCAGCAGTTCCGAATACAGGGAAGGGACTGAAGCTTTCTTT
TRBJ2-3	15	TRBV20-1	many	.	CSARGWTVTTDTQYF	TGCAGTGCTAGGGGGTGGACGGTCACCACAGATACGCAGTATTTT
TRBJ1-1	15	TRBV7-2	.	.	CASSSGGGVRSPIFF	TGTGCCAGCAGCTCTGGGGGGGGCGTTCGGAGCCCCATTTTCTTT
TRBJ2-3	15	TRBV30	.	TRBD2	CAWSTGTSDTDTQYF	TGTGCCTGGTCAACCGGGACTAGCGACACAGATACGCAGTATTTT
TRBJ1-1	15	TRBV6-2/TRBV6-3	few	.	CASRGRGFLNTEAFF	TGTGCCAGCAGGGGTAGGGGATTTTTAAACACTGAAGCTTTCTTT
TRBJ2-3	20	TRBV14	many	TRBD2	CASSQDELAGVINWGDTQYF	TGTGCCAGCAGCCAAGACGAACTAGCGGGGGTCATAAACTGGGGAGATACGCAGTATTTT